This record concerns one TCR beta chain sequence. Each CDR3 protein is one row after TCRdb ran MiXCR on the reads. The sample includes around 170,000 distinct CDR3 sequences, around 14% of them seen just once. This entry comes from a study of T cell repertoires in cytomegalovirus infection. About the research overall: Shared public TCR beta signatures pointed to both CMV infection and a matching HLA type.

The CDR3 is 14 residues long. Germline V gives CDR1 ENHRY, CDR2 SYGVKD. With 10 bases clipped from V and 5 bases from J, the junction kept 13 bases outside the gene matches. The rearrangement uses TRBV10-3 and TRBJ2-5; 7 nucleotides agree with TRBD1. The source of this sequence is a human donor in good health (CMV status not recorded). Some clones in this sample may be carry-over from other donors' samples. The sequencing input was PBMCs. The CDR3 DNA reads as TGTGCCAGCAAATCGACAGGGTTTGGGGAGACCCAGTACTTC. It yields the protein CASKSTGFGETQYF.